This TCR beta chain was profiled in a study of blood T cell repertoires in COVID-19. Profiled with immunoSEQ multiplex PCR; TCRdb holds only in-frame clones, not every one. This sample carries just under 45,000 clones, just under 90% of them seen once, and the ten largest clones take less than 5%. Unmatched junction bases numbered 5, after V lost 6 bases and J lost 3 bases. This CDR3 comprises 15 residues. Germline CDR1 reads KGHSH; CDR2 reads LQKENI. The V gene is TRBV18, the J gene TRBJ2-5; 12 bases match TRBD2. Sample: peripheral blood. The receptor was isolated from a man between 40 and 49 years old with COVID-19, enrolled during active disease. CDR3 nucleotide sequence: TGTGCCAGCTCGCGGACTAGCGGGGTGGAAGAGACCCAGTACTTC. Residues: CASSRTSGVEETQYF.